The 21 T cell receptor beta chains below come from one sample, sequenced in a study of blood T cell repertoires in COVID-19. Sequencing used immunoSEQ multiplex PCR; TCRdb keeps in-frame clones, though not all of them. The data show 100,000 to 150,000 clones, with approximately 81% seen just once and under 45% held by the top ten. The sequenced sample consisted of peripheral blood. These receptors were taken from a man aged 40-49 years with active or convalescent COVID-19.

The V gene is TRBV6-5, the J gene TRBJ2-5; maybe TRBD1 (5 bases). Trimming removed 6 bases from V and 2 bases from J, with 10 bases in between. The germline CDR1 and CDR2 sequences are MNHEY and SVGAGI. This CDR3 contains 13 residues. This chain's CDR3 is CASSAGQQETQYF. In DNA form, the CDR3 reads TGTGCCAGCAGCGCCGGACAACAAGAGACCCAGTACTTC.

This clone appeared once. This chain joins TRBV28 and TRBJ1-1; D gene ambiguous. CDR1 and CDR2 from the germline V gene are MDHEN and SYDVKM. V gave up 1 base and J gave up 7 bases, with 7 bases separating them. This CDR3 spans 12 amino acids. The CDR3 bases are TGTGCCAGCAGTTTATTACACCTTGAAGCTTTCTTT. This encodes CASSLLHLEAFF.

The rearrangement joins TRBV2 to TRBJ1-5; TRBD1 might be the D (6 bases). The V gene's germline CDR1 is SNHLY and CDR2 FYNNEI. V lost 6 bases and J 4 bases, leaving 22 bases between the germline ends. This CDR3 comprises 17 residues. The CDR3, as DNA: TGTGCCAGCAGAAGGGAGGGGGTAGCGGACGGGAATCAGCCCCAGCATTTT. As protein: CASRREGVADGNQPQHF.

V usage is TRBV27 and J usage is TRBJ1-4, with D uncertain. V lost 6 bases and J 5 bases, leaving 13 bases between the germline ends. Germline V gives CDR1 MNHEY, CDR2 SMNVEV (reference sequence). The CDR3 has 14 amino acids. CDR3 protein: CASRRIGGNEKLFF. The CDR3 DNA follows: TGTGCCAGCAGGAGAATAGGAGGGAATGAAAAACTGTTTTTT.

DNA of the CDR3: TGTGCCAGCGCTCCTGGGGGGGCAGGGTATAACGAGCAGTACTTC. This encodes CASAPGGAGYNEQYF. The chain links TRBV28 to TRBJ2-7, with a possible D match to TRBD2 (7 bases). V lost 8 bases to trimming and J lost 5 bases, with 22 bases between them. The CDR3 runs 15 residues. CDR1 and CDR2 (germline): MDHEN, SYDVKM.

Written as DNA, the CDR3 is TGTGCCAGCAGCCGCAGGGGGCGCGACGAGCAGTACTTC. It yields the protein CASSRRGRDEQYF. The chain couples TRBV3-1 (or the pseudogene TRBV3-2) to TRBJ2-7, with 8 bases matching TRBD1. The germline gives CDR1 LGHDT, CDR2 YNNKEL (reference sequence). There are 13 residues in the CDR3. Unmatched junction bases numbered 4, after V lost 4 bases and J lost 5 bases.

This clone was seen a single time. The chain carries TRBV15 and TRBJ1-2; D not resolved. The CDR3 has 14 residues. The V and J ends lost 0 bases and 0 bases respectively, with 5 bases between them. Germline loops: CDR1 LNHNV, CDR2 YYDKDF (reference sequence). The CDR3 DNA sequence: TGTGCCACCAGCAGAGATTCGGCTAACTATGGCTACACCTTC. Translating it yields CATSRDSANYGYTF.

There are a few counts of this clone. The chain combines TRBV4-1 with TRBJ1-4; D call uncertain. V lost 0 bases and J lost 8, with 13 bases in between. Germline-derived CDR1 and CDR2 are MGHRA and YSYEKL. The CDR3 is 15 residues long. The CDR3 coding sequence is TGCGCCAGCAGCCAAGATCGGAGGGTGGGAGAAAAACTGTTTTTT. The encoded protein is CASSQDRRVGEKLFF.

This clone has only a few counts. V is TRBV5-5 and J is TRBJ1-4, with TRBD1 identical over 10 bases. CDR1 and CDR2 from the germline V gene are SGHKS and YYEKEE (reference sequence). Germline trimming cut 5 bases from V and 6 bases from J; bases unmatched to any gene: 7. The CDR3 consists of 15 residues. CDR3: CASSRPGQGYEKLFF. CDR3 bases: TGTGCCAGCAGTAGACCGGGACAGGGGTATGAAAAACTGTTTTTT.

This sequence joins TRBV4-2 and TRBJ2-1; 9 nucleotides agree with TRBD2. The CDR3 extends over 18 amino acids. V lost 1 base and J lost 4; bases outside the gene matches: 11. The germline CDR1 and CDR2 sequences are LGHNA and YNFKEQ. The DNA for the CDR3 is TGTGCCAGCAGCCAAGTGGGTACGGGACTAGCAATTTACAATGAGCAGTTCTTC. Translated: CASSQVGTGLAIYNEQFF.

This clone occurred once. V usage is TRBV3-1 (or the pseudogene TRBV3-2) and J usage is TRBJ1-6; 7 nucleotides match TRBD1. The germline gives CDR1 LGHDT, CDR2 YNNKEL (reference sequence). J was trimmed by 5 bases and V by 10 bases; bases with no gene match: 5. The CDR3 sequence is 13 residues long. The CDR3 reads CATRQGDNSPLHF. CDR3 bases: TGTGCCACCCGACAGGGTGATAATTCACCCCTCCACTTT.

The chain is built from TRBV29-1 and TRBJ2-7; a weak D match, TRBD2 (6 bases). Trimming cost V 1 base and J 2 bases, with 15 bases left between them. CDR1 is SQVTM, CDR2 ANQGSEA, per germline. The CDR3 is 15 amino acids. CDR3 in amino acids: CSVEGGRGRAYEQYF. The CDR3 coding sequence is TGCAGCGTTGAAGGCGGGCGGGGACGGGCCTACGAGCAGTACTTC.

CDR3 residues: CASSLAGQGLLETEAFF. The CDR3 DNA is TGTGCCAGCAGCCTCGCAGGACAGGGGTTATTAGAAACTGAAGCTTTCTTT. This chain connects TRBV14 to TRBJ1-1; 9 bases match TRBD1. CDR1 and CDR2 (germline): SGHDN, FVKESK. J lost 5 bases, V lost 4 bases, and 14 bases had no gene match. The CDR3 has 17 amino acids.

This chain uses TRBV24-1 with TRBJ1-5; TRBD1 matches 8 bases. This CDR3 region has 15 residues. Germline-derived CDR1 and CDR2 are KGHDR and SFDVKD. V lost 4 bases and J lost 6; bases outside the gene matches: 7. The CDR3 DNA is TGTGCCACCAGTGACCGAGGACAGGGCGTTCAGCCCCAGCATTTT. Translation: CATSDRGQGVQPQHF.

The chain recombines TRBV19 with TRBJ2-3; 11 bases map to TRBD2. Germline trimming cut 6 bases from V and 10 bases from J; bases unmatched to any gene: 9. Germline V CDR1 and CDR2: LNHDA, SQIVND (reference sequence). This CDR3 is 14 amino acids long. CDR3 nucleotides: TGTGCCAGTAGCACTAGCGGGGGCTTACGTCCGCAGTATTTT. Its protein product is CASSTSGGLRPQYF.

The chain recombines TRBV24-1 with TRBJ1-5; D call uncertain. Germline V gives CDR1 KGHDR, CDR2 SFDVKD. The germline V and J ends were trimmed by 4 bases and 1 base, with 16 bases remaining between them. The CDR3 has 17 residues. The CDR3 DNA reads TGTGCCACCAGTGACCCAGGACCCGGCGGGAGCAATCAGCCCCAGCATTTT. This gives the protein CATSDPGPGGSNQPQHF.

There are many counts of this clone. CDR3: CASRTGGAYNEQFF. The CDR3 DNA is TGTGCCAGCAGAACCGGGGGTGCCTACAATGAGCAGTTCTTC. The chain has TRBV5-4 and TRBJ2-1, with D possibly TRBD2 on 6 matching bases. CDR1 and CDR2 from the germline V gene are SGHNT and YYREEE (reference sequence). V gave up 5 bases and J gave up 2 bases, with 11 bases separating them. This CDR3 contains 14 residues.

This clone was seen ten or more times. The V and J genes are TRBV4-1 and TRBJ1-3; possibly TRBD1 for D (5 bases). The CDR3 contains 15 residues. V gave up 8 bases and J gave up 4 bases, with 18 bases separating them. Germline assignment: CDR1 MGHRA and CDR2 YSYEKL. The CDR3 nucleotides read TGCGCCAGCGGCACCACTGGGGGGTTGGGAAACACCATATATTTT. It specifies CASGTTGGLGNTIYF.

The chain links TRBV4-3 to TRBJ1-5; tentative D call: TRBD1 (5 bases). Germline CDR1 LGHNA, CDR2 YSLEER. This CDR3 is built from 15 residues. The ends were cut back, 0 bases at V and 5 bases at J, with 11 bases in the middle. CDR3 residues: CASSQDRGFDQPQHF. CDR3 coding DNA: TGCGCCAGCAGCCAAGATCGGGGGTTCGATCAGCCCCAGCATTTT.

The chain links TRBV28 to TRBJ1-1; tentative D call: TRBD1 (6 bases). The CDR3 contains 13 residues. Trimming removed 6 bases from V and 0 bases from J, with 8 bases in between. Germline V gene sequence: CDR1 MDHEN, CDR2 SYDVKM. DNA for the CDR3: TGTGCCAGCAGGGGGGCGGTGAACACTGAAGCTTTCTTT. This translates into CASRGAVNTEAFF.

CDR3 nucleotide sequence: TGTGCCAGCAGCCTCGGGGGGGGCGGAGAAGAGACCCAGTACTTC. This gives the protein CASSLGGGGEETQYF. The chain recombines TRBV5-5 with TRBJ2-5, with 8 nucleotides matching TRBD2. This CDR3 comprises 15 residues. CDR1 is SGHKS, CDR2 YYEKEE, per germline (reference sequence). V shed 4 bases, J shed 3 bases, and the junction held 8 bases outside the gene matches. Complete variable domain (other parts from reference TRBV5-5 and TRBJ2-5): DAGVTQSPTHLIKTRGQQVTLRCSPISGHKSVSWYQQVLGQGPQFIFQYYEKEERGRGNFPDRFSARQFPNYSSELNVNALLLGDSALYLCASSLGGGGEETQYFGPGTRLLVL.